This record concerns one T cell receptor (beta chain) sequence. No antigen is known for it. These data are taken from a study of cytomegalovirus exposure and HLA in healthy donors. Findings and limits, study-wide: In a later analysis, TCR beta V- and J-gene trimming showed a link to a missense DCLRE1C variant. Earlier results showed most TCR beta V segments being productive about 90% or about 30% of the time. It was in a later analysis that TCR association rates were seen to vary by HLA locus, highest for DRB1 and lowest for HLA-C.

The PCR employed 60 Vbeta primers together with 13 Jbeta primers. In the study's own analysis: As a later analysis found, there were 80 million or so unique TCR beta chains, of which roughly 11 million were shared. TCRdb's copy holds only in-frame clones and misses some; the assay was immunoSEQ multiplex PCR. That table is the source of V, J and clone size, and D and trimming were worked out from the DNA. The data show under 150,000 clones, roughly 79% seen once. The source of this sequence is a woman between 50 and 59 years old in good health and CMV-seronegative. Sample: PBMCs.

The CDR3 nucleotides read TGTGCCAGCAGCTTAATAGGGGGACAGGGATACAATGAGCAGTTCTTC. Translated: CASSLIGGQGYNEQFF. This chain connects TRBV7-6 to TRBJ2-1, with TRBD1 matching 9 bases. Germline V lookup: CDR1 SGHVS, CDR2 FNYEAQ. CDR3 length: 16 residues. Losses at the gene ends were 2 bases for V and 4 bases for J; bases not matched to a gene: 6. Looking up the rest from reference TRBV7-6 and TRBJ2-1 gives the full variable domain: GAGVSQSPRYKVTKRGQDVALRCDPISGHVSLYWYRQALGQGPEFLTYFNYEAQQDKSGLPNDRFSAERPEGSISTLTIQRTEQRDSAMYRCASSLIGGQGYNEQFFGPGTRLTVL.